Sequencing of this T cell receptor (beta chain) was carried out in a study of T cell responses to AZD1222 COVID-19 vaccine. Study results and limitations: No day 14 peak samples; only post-peak repertoires were characterized. Of spike-specific TCRs, nearly half reportedly target regions left unmutated in variants. Baseline serostatus was positive in only a handful of AZD1222 recipients.

In regard to this clone: Antigen specificity is unknown.

The protocol was immunoSEQ multiplex PCR, while the TCRdb copy is restricted to in-frame clones and leaves out a portion. The sample records 110,000 to 150,000 clones, 91% being singletons. Germline-derived CDR1 and CDR2 are PRHDT and FYEKMQ (reference sequence). The CDR3 extends over 13 amino acids. Trimming removed 8 bases at V and 7 bases at J, with 18 bases between. The chain has TRBV13 and TRBJ2-7; the D call may be TRBD1 or TRBD2 (6 bases each). This clonotype was obtained from an adult in good health. Sequenced here: peripheral blood, sampled on day 0 of AZD1222 vaccination. CDR3 coding DNA: TGTGCCAGCCTGGAGGGGGGCGTTGGAGAGCAGTACTTC. This encodes CASLEGGVGEQYF.